These T cell receptor beta chains were read from a single sample in a study of early stage breast cancer tumors. Sequencing was performed with immunoSEQ multiplex PCR; in TCRdb, only in-frame clones are kept and a portion is missing. The sample has over 20,000 clones, less than 75% seen once. Sequencing was carried out using breast tumor tissue. Source of these receptors: a person in their 60s with breast cancer. The CDR3 runs from the conserved cysteine through the conserved F or W. Fields, in order: D gene, J gene, V gene, clone size, CDR3 protein, CDR3 DNA. The D gene is left open where the match is weak. Not every row has a clone size; where given, it reads once, few, many or a size class.

D: TRBD1
J: TRBJ2-4
V: TRBV28
size: NA
CDR3: CASSSGQGGFQYF
DNA: TGTGCCAGCAGTTCCGGACAGGGTGGTTTTCAGTACTTC

D: NA
J: TRBJ2-2
V: TRBV7-6
size: NA
CDR3: CASSYLGSTGELFF
DNA: TGTGCCAGCAGCTACCTAGGTAGCACCGGGGAGCTGTTTTTT

D: NA
J: TRBJ2-5
V: TRBV7-6
size: once
CDR3: CASSSFSRNPQETQYF
DNA: TGTGCCAGCAGCTCCTTTAGCAGAAATCCCCAAGAGACCCAGTACTTC

D: NA
J: TRBJ2-1
V: TRBV11-3
size: NA
CDR3: CASSSIAVEQFF
DNA: TGTGCCAGCAGCTCCATAGCGGTAGAGCAGTTCTTC

D: TRBD1
J: TRBJ2-3
V: TRBV9
size: NA
CDR3: CASSVGTGSDTQYF
DNA: TGTGCCAGCAGCGTAGGGACAGGGTCAGATACGCAGTATTTT

D: TRBD2
J: TRBJ2-7
V: TRBV27
size: NA
CDR3: CASSLGGRAHEQYF
DNA: TGTGCCAGCAGTTTAGGAGGGAGGGCCCACGAGCAGTACTTC

D: TRBD2
J: TRBJ2-2
V: TRBV5-1
size: NA
CDR3: CASSPGTSGANTGELFF
DNA: TGCGCCAGCAGTCCCGGGACTAGCGGGGCGAACACCGGGGAGCTGTTTTTT

D: NA
J: TRBJ2-5
V: TRBV11-2
size: NA
CDR3: CASSPGSPQETQYF
DNA: TGTGCCAGCAGCCCCGGTAGCCCCCAAGAGACCCAGTACTTC

D: NA
J: TRBJ2-7
V: TRBV4-3
size: NA
CDR3: CASSQDSLDSYEQYF
DNA: TGCGCCAGCAGCCAAGATAGCCTAGACTCCTACGAGCAGTACTTC

D: NA
J: TRBJ1-2
V: TRBV6-5
size: NA
CDR3: CASSPQGRGYTF
DNA: TGTGCCAGCAGTCCCCAGGGCCGCGGCTACACCTTC

D: NA
J: TRBJ2-7
V: TRBV28
size: NA
CDR3: CASSPQIYEQYF
DNA: TGTGCCAGCAGTCCCCAGATCTACGAGCAGTACTTC

D: TRBD1
J: TRBJ2-7
V: TRBV6-5
size: NA
CDR3: CASSYSGTVGYEQYF
DNA: TGTGCCAGCAGTTACTCGGGGACAGTTGGCTACGAGCAGTACTTC

D: TRBD2
J: TRBJ2-3
V: TRBV5-1
size: NA
CDR3: CASSLGLGEGPQYF
DNA: TGCGCCAGCAGCTTGGGTCTCGGGGAGGGCCCTCAGTATTTT

D: TRBD2
J: TRBJ2-7
V: TRBV4-3
size: NA
CDR3: CASSQELAPLGSGRDIYEQYF
DNA: TGCGCCAGCAGCCAAGAGTTGGCCCCTTTGGGTAGCGGGAGGGATATCTACGAGCAGTACTTC

D: TRBD1
J: TRBJ2-7
V: TRBV5-1
size: few
CDR3: CASSPGQGAIPYEQYF
DNA: TGCGCCAGCAGCCCGGGACAGGGGGCAATCCCCTACGAGCAGTACTTC

D: TRBD1
J: TRBJ1-1
V: TRBV27
size: NA
CDR3: CASEGQGDTEAFF
DNA: TGTGCCAGCGAAGGACAGGGAGACACTGAAGCTTTCTTT

D: NA
J: TRBJ2-7
V: TRBV29-1
size: NA
CDR3: CSVSDALEAYEQYF
DNA: TGCAGCGTTTCCGACGCTTTGGAGGCCTACGAGCAGTACTTC

D: NA
J: TRBJ2-7
V: TRBV27
size: once
CDR3: CASRLNGGAYEQYF
DNA: TGTGCCAGCAGGCTAAATGGCGGAGCCTACGAGCAGTACTTC

D: TRBD1
J: TRBJ2-1
V: TRBV11-2
size: NA
CDR3: CASTLGQGFNEQFF
DNA: TGTGCCAGTACCCTTGGACAGGGGTTTAATGAGCAGTTCTTC

D: TRBD2
J: TRBJ2-1
V: TRBV7-2
size: NA
CDR3: CASSPGGPAGGEQFF
DNA: TGTGCCAGCAGCCCCGGGGGGCCAGCGGGAGGCGAGCAGTTCTTC

D: NA
J: TRBJ1-2
V: TRBV29-1
size: many
CDR3: CSVDRGANYGYTF
DNA: TGCAGCGTGGACCGGGGGGCTAACTATGGCTACACCTTC

D: TRBD1
J: TRBJ2-3
V: TRBV6-5
size: few
CDR3: CASSYSRTGSGDTQYF
DNA: TGTGCCAGCAGTTACTCAAGGACAGGGTCGGGAGATACGCAGTATTTT

D: NA
J: TRBJ1-2
V: TRBV29-1
size: NA
CDR3: CSVEPASGVYGYTF
DNA: TGCAGCGTTGAACCCGCCTCGGGGGTCTATGGCTACACCTTC

D: TRBD2
J: TRBJ2-7
V: TRBV5-1
size: NA
CDR3: CASSLELAGAYEQYF
DNA: TGCGCCAGCAGCTTGGAACTAGCGGGAGCCTACGAGCAGTACTTC

D: NA
J: TRBJ2-3
V: TRBV19
size: NA
CDR3: CASSDTGSSTDTQYF
DNA: TGTGCCAGTAGTGATACCGGGAGTAGTACAGATACGCAGTATTTT

D: TRBD2
J: TRBJ2-6
V: TRBV9
size: NA
CDR3: CASSVEVRISGRASSGANVLTF
DNA: TGTGCCAGCAGCGTAGAGGTTCGGATTAGCGGGAGAGCCTCGTCTGGGGCCAACGTCCTGACTTTC

D: TRBD2
J: TRBJ2-7
V: TRBV7-2
size: NA
CDR3: CASSLGLAGYEQYF
DNA: TGTGCCAGCAGCTTAGGTCTAGCGGGGTACGAGCAGTACTTC

D: TRBD2
J: TRBJ2-1
V: TRBV4-3
size: medium-sized
CDR3: CASSQSGLAGGGQFF
DNA: TGCGCCAGCAGCCAGTCGGGACTAGCGGGAGGGGGGCAGTTCTTC

D: NA
J: TRBJ1-1
V: TRBV5-6
size: NA
CDR3: CASSLHYGGRIEAFF
DNA: TGTGCCAGCAGCTTGCACTACGGGGGGCGCATAGAGGCTTTCTTT

D: TRBD1
J: TRBJ1-1
V: TRBV7-8
size: NA
CDR3: CASTNRGNTEAFF
DNA: TGTGCCAGCACAAACAGGGGGAACACTGAAGCTTTCTTT

D: TRBD2
J: TRBJ2-1
V: TRBV19
size: NA
CDR3: CASRLAGEQFF
DNA: TGTGCCAGTAGATTAGCGGGGGAGCAGTTCTTC

D: NA
J: TRBJ2-3
V: TRBV5-1
size: once
CDR3: CASSFPGAGDTQYF
DNA: TGCGCCAGCAGCTTCCCGGGAGCCGGAGATACGCAGTATTTT

D: TRBD2
J: TRBJ2-1
V: TRBV5-1
size: NA
CDR3: CASSPGLAGDFGEQFF
DNA: TGCGCCAGCAGCCCGGGACTAGCGGGGGACTTCGGTGAGCAGTTCTTC

D: NA
J: TRBJ2-7
V: TRBV11-3
size: NA
CDR3: CASSLSGEQYF
DNA: TGTGCCAGCAGCTTATCGGGCGAGCAGTACTTC

D: NA
J: TRBJ1-1
V: TRBV7-9
size: once
CDR3: CASDRLGNKNTEAFF
DNA: TGTGCCAGCGACCGTTTGGGCAATAAGAACACTGAAGCTTTCTTT

D: TRBD2
J: TRBJ2-5
V: TRBV7-9
size: NA
CDR3: CASSAGLAVQETQYF
DNA: TGTGCCAGCAGCGCGGGACTAGCGGTCCAAGAGACCCAGTACTTC

D: NA
J: TRBJ1-2
V: TRBV18
size: NA
CDR3: CASSTSVSADGYTF
DNA: TGTGCCAGCTCCACCTCGGTTTCGGCGGATGGCTACACCTTC

D: NA
J: TRBJ2-7
V: TRBV28
size: once
CDR3: CASSPGTFTYEQYF
DNA: TGTGCCAGCAGTCCCGGGACATTTACCTACGAGCAGTACTTC

D: NA
J: TRBJ1-5
V: TRBV25-1
size: NA
CDR3: CASSVSGDFQPQHF
DNA: TGTGCCAGCAGTGTTTCGGGGGACTTCCAGCCCCAGCATTTT

D: TRBD2
J: TRBJ2-3
V: TRBV29-1
size: NA
CDR3: CTGVAGSTDTQYF
DNA: TGCACTGGCGTAGCGGGCAGCACAGATACGCAGTATTTT

D: NA
J: TRBJ1-5
V: TRBV12-5
size: NA
CDR3: CASGLGGWQPQHF
DNA: TGTGCTAGTGGTTTGGGAGGTTGGCAGCCCCAGCATTTT

D: TRBD1
J: TRBJ2-7
V: TRBV7-9
size: few
CDR3: CASNIQGASYEQYF
DNA: TGTGCCAGCAACATCCAGGGGGCTTCTTACGAGCAGTACTTC

D: NA
J: TRBJ2-3
V: TRBV9
size: NA
CDR3: CASSVGWHNTDTQYF
DNA: TGTGCCAGCAGCGTAGGGTGGCACAACACAGATACGCAGTATTTT

D: TRBD1
J: TRBJ1-2
V: TRBV13
size: medium-sized
CDR3: CASSLGTGPHGYTF
DNA: TGTGCCAGCAGCTTAGGGACAGGGCCTCATGGCTACACCTTC

D: TRBD2
J: TRBJ2-3
V: TRBV6-1
size: NA
CDR3: CASSEEAIAGGSTDTQYF
DNA: TGTGCCAGCAGTGAGGAAGCTATAGCGGGAGGCAGCACAGATACGCAGTATTTT

D: NA
J: TRBJ1-1
V: TRBV30
size: NA
CDR3: CAWSSWGGRDTEAFF
DNA: TGTGCCTGGAGTTCGTGGGGGGGACGGGACACTGAAGCTTTCTTT

D: NA
J: TRBJ2-7
V: TRBV6-6
size: NA
CDR3: CASSSGTPGREQYF
DNA: TGTGCCAGCAGTTCCGGGACACCTGGCCGGGAGCAGTACTTC

D: TRBD2
J: TRBJ2-3
V: TRBV9
size: few
CDR3: CASSGTSGSTDTQYF
DNA: TGTGCCAGCAGCGGGACTAGCGGGAGCACAGATACGCAGTATTTT

D: NA
J: TRBJ2-3
V: TRBV5-1
size: NA
CDR3: CASSLNRALTDTQYF
DNA: TGCGCCAGCAGCTTAAACAGAGCCCTCACAGATACGCAGTATTTT

D: TRBD2
J: TRBJ2-2
V: TRBV19
size: NA
CDR3: CASSPFGLAGGPGTGELFF
DNA: TGTGCCAGTAGTCCCTTCGGACTAGCGGGAGGGCCGGGCACCGGGGAGCTGTTTTTT

D: NA
J: TRBJ2-5
V: TRBV6-5
size: NA
CDR3: CASSYHRVQLETQYF
DNA: TGTGCCAGCAGTTACCACAGGGTCCAGCTGGAGACCCAGTACTTC

D: NA
J: TRBJ1-1
V: TRBV5-1
size: few
CDR3: CASSLAGQDEAFF
DNA: TGCGCCAGCAGCTTGGCTGGACAAGATGAAGCTTTCTTT

D: NA
J: TRBJ1-4
V: TRBV7-2
size: NA
CDR3: CASSFGTVMNEKLFF
DNA: TGTGCCAGCAGCTTTGGCACAGTTATGAATGAAAAACTGTTTTTT

D: NA
J: TRBJ2-3
V: TRBV25-1
size: few
CDR3: CASSPRGDTQYF
DNA: TGTGCCAGCAGCCCACGGGGAGATACGCAGTATTTT

D: NA
J: TRBJ2-7
V: TRBV10-2
size: NA
CDR3: CASSESVQGNSYEQYF
DNA: TGCGCCAGCAGTGAGTCGGTACAGGGTAACTCCTACGAGCAGTACTTC

D: TRBD2
J: TRBJ2-3
V: TRBV30
size: once
CDR3: CAWSVSSGHLDTQYF
DNA: TGTGCCTGGAGTGTGTCTAGCGGGCATTTAGATACGCAGTATTTT

D: NA
J: TRBJ2-2
V: TRBV11-2
size: once
CDR3: CASSLDQGSGELFF
DNA: TGTGCCAGCAGCTTAGATCAGGGGTCCGGGGAGCTGTTTTTT

D: NA
J: TRBJ1-2
V: TRBV7-9
size: few
CDR3: CASSSALSYGYTF
DNA: TGTGCCAGCAGCTCAGCTTTGAGCTATGGCTACACCTTC